The source of this TCR beta chain is a study of T-cell reconstitution after alpha-beta-depleted transplantation in children. Comment on this clonotype: A much larger clone differs by one base, so this may be a read error.

The CDR3 has 11 amino acids. The ends were cut back, 2 bases at V and 2 bases at J, with 1 base in the middle. Germline lookup yields CDR1 MNHEY and CDR2 SVGEGT. Unique molecular identifiers were incorporated into the prepared TCRbeta library. TCRdb processed the PCR reads anew with MiXCR; each CDR3 protein has one entry. The table shows over 200,000 distinct CDR3 sequences, with around 9.5% occurring only once. This sequence originates from a human donor who donated a stem cell graft to a child with acute lymphoblastic leukemia. V gene TRBV6-2 or TRBV6-3 combines with J gene TRBJ2-7; D is unclear. This specimen consisted of PBMCs from the stem cell graft donor, obtained from the stem cell graft. This CDR3 reads CASSYTYEQYF. DNA of the CDR3: TGTGCCAGCAGTTACACCTACGAGCAGTACTTC.